This T cell receptor beta chain is from a study of blood T cell repertoires in COVID-19. The germline V gene encodes CDR1 SGHRS and CDR2 YFSETQ. V dropped 5 bases and J dropped 0 bases, with 12 bases sitting between them. The CDR3 spans 14 residues. Clones were read by immunoSEQ multiplex PCR, and TCRdb kept only the in-frame ones, dropping some. The table includes around 200,000 clones, more than 75% detected once. The sample consisted of PBMCs or T cells enriched from blood (not recorded which). The TCR originated in a man aged 35-49 years with acute COVID-19. J is TRBJ2-7 and V is TRBV5-1; unclear D gene. CDR3 coding DNA: TGCGCCAGCAGGTTGACATTAAGCTCCTACGAGCAGTACTTC. Its translation is CASRLTLSSYEQYF.